What follows are 20 T cell receptor beta chains derived from one specimen sequenced in a study of human T cells and chemical hapten exposure. TCRdb re-derived calls from the RACE reads in MiXCR, one entry per CDR3 protein. The repertoire consists of around 330,000 distinct CDR3 sequences, with around 5.5% occurring once and the leading ten covering around 8.6%. This sample's time point: pre-sensitization, week 0. Documented treatment: therapeutic diphenylcyclopropenone sensitization with weekly scalp DPC. Sequences were derived from whole blood, sampled in connection with sensitization to the hapten diphenylcyclopropenone (DPC). Every receptor here comes from a woman aged 18 to 35 with alopecia areata. Some clones in this sample may be carry-over from other donors' samples.

There are many counts of this clonotype. V and J are TRBV4-3 and TRBJ1-3, with D hard to call. Germline CDR1 LGHNA, CDR2 YSLEER. The CDR3 is 16 residues long. The V gene lost 1 base and the J gene lost 3 bases, with 13 bases spanning the gap. The CDR3 reads CASSQVYETGGNTIYF. The CDR3 bases are TGCGCCAGCAGCCAAGTATACGAAACTGGTGGAAACACCATATATTTT.

The table lists this clonotype with many counts. The chain joins TRBV6-2 or TRBV6-3 to TRBJ2-1; unclear D gene. In germline, CDR1 is MNHEY, CDR2 SVGEGT. The V end was cut by 4 bases, the J end by 4 bases, with 8 bases between. The CDR3 length is 13 residues. The CDR3 sequence: CASSFVPYNEQFF. CDR3 nucleotide sequence: TGTGCCAGCAGTTTTGTCCCTTACAATGAGCAGTTCTTC.

This clonotype was seen many times. For the CDR3, the DNA is TGTGCCAGCAGTTACAGTGCTATGAACACTGAAGCTTTCTTT. Protein: CASSYSAMNTEAFF. The chain uses TRBV12-3 or TRBV12-4 and TRBJ1-1; D is unresolved. The germline V and J ends were trimmed by 4 bases and 0 bases, with 9 bases remaining between them. The CDR3 spans 14 residues.

The chain carries TRBV10-3 and TRBJ1-2, with D perhaps matching TRBD1 (6 bases). Trimming stripped 0 bases from V and 5 bases from J, with 22 bases between. The CDR3 loop spans 18 amino acids. Germline lookup yields CDR1 ENHRY and CDR2 SYGVKD. CDR3 region: CAISESTAGEPFWYGYTF. The CDR3 bases are TGTGCCATCAGTGAGTCGACGGCAGGGGAACCCTTTTGGTATGGCTACACCTTC.

This clonotype was observed a handful of times. V is TRBV7-8 and J is TRBJ2-2; D uncertain. V lost 5 bases and J lost 7, with 14 bases in between. The CDR3 sequence is 14 residues long. Germline CDR1 is SGHVS and CDR2 is FQNEAQ. The CDR3 nucleotides read TGTGCCAGCAGCCCGGCCCACTCGATCGGGGAGCTGTTTTTT. It codes for CASSPAHSIGELFF.

This clonotype turned up a few times. The rearrangement uses TRBV2 and TRBJ2-1, with TRBD2 matching over 14 bases. The CDR3 contains 14 residues. Germline CDR1 SNHLY, CDR2 FYNNEI. V shed 8 bases, J shed 7 bases, and the junction held 4 bases outside the gene matches. The CDR3 bases are TGTGCCAGCTCTGGGACTAGCGGGGGTAATGAGCAGTTCTTC. Translating gives CASSGTSGGNEQFF.

DNA of the CDR3: TGTGCCAGCAGACTCTCCGGGCTGGGAGGGGAGCAGTACTTC. Protein product: CASRLSGLGGEQYF. The rearrangement links TRBV6-2 or TRBV6-3 to TRBJ2-7; TRBD2 agrees at 7 bases. V dropped 6 bases and J dropped 7; count of bases not matched to a gene: 12. The CDR3 runs 14 residues. The germline V gene has CDR1 MNHEY and CDR2 SVGEGT.

In its sample, this clonotype was seen many times. The V and J genes are TRBV20-1 and TRBJ2-7; no clear D. Germline assignment: CDR1 DFQATT and CDR2 SNEGSKA (reference sequence). The V end lost 2 bases, the J end lost 0 bases, and 14 bases lay between the germline ends. The CDR3 extends over 15 amino acids. CDR3 in amino acids: CSARYRRKHSYEQYF. The DNA for the CDR3 is TGCAGTGCTAGATATCGCAGGAAGCACTCCTACGAGCAGTACTTC.

In its sample, this clonotype was seen many times. The chain employs TRBV7-2 and TRBJ1-1, with 7 bases that match TRBD1. In germline, CDR1 is SGHTA, CDR2 FQGNSA. V lost 5 bases to trimming and J lost 1 base; unmatched junction nucleotides: 4. This CDR3 is 14 amino acids long. CDR3 amino acids: CASSRDRSNTEAFF. Written as DNA, the CDR3 is TGTGCCAGCAGCCGGGACAGATCGAACACTGAAGCTTTCTTT.

A few counts support this clonotype. The rearrangement joins TRBV4-1 to TRBJ1-1, with 7 bases lining up with TRBD1. The germline gives CDR1 MGHRA, CDR2 YSYEKL. The CDR3 is made up of 15 amino acids. Germline trimming cut 0 bases from V and 4 bases from J; bases unmatched to any gene: 5. This chain's CDR3 is CASSQERAGGTEAFF. For the CDR3, the DNA is TGCGCCAGCAGCCAAGAAAGGGCAGGGGGCACTGAAGCTTTCTTT.

This clonotype appeared a few times. The chain recombines TRBV6-2 or TRBV6-3 with TRBJ1-5; the match to TRBD1 covers 10 bases. V shed 2 bases, J shed 3 bases, and the junction held 4 bases outside the gene matches. The CDR3 covers 16 residues. Germline CDR1 and CDR2: MNHEY and SVGEGT. CDR3: CASSYAGQGHNQPQHF. The CDR3 DNA reads TGTGCCAGCAGTTACGCGGGACAGGGGCACAATCAGCCCCAGCATTTT.

This clonotype was observed at least ten times. The V gene is TRBV12-3 or TRBV12-4, the J gene TRBJ2-1; 12 bases agree with TRBD2. The CDR3 sequence is 13 residues long. Germline trimming cut 5 bases from V and 15 bases from J; bases unmatched to any gene: 8. CDR3 coding DNA: TGTGCCAGCAGTGTACTAGCGGGGGGCCCTCCGTTCTTC. Encoded protein: CASSVLAGGPPFF.

In its sample, this clonotype was seen a few times. V usage is TRBV7-9 and J usage is TRBJ1-1; D remains ambiguous. Trimming removed 5 bases at V and 3 bases at J, with 10 bases between. Germline-derived CDR1 and CDR2 are SEHNR and FQNEAQ (reference sequence). There are 13 residues in the CDR3. CDR3 nucleotide sequence: TGTGCCAGCAGCGCCCCCGACGACACTGAAGCTTTCTTT. This translates into CASSAPDDTEAFF.

This clonotype was seen a few times. The rearrangement joins TRBV29-1 to TRBJ1-2, with 8 bases fitting TRBD1. Germline assignment: CDR1 SQVTM and CDR2 ANQGSEA. The CDR3 runs 16 residues. J gave up 0 bases and V 0 bases, and 6 bases lay outside the gene matches. CDR3 in amino acids: CSVEDLGTGSNYGYTF. CDR3 coding DNA: TGCAGCGTTGAAGATCTTGGGACAGGATCTAACTATGGCTACACCTTC.

Within the sample, this clonotype is medium-sized. The V and J genes are TRBV27 and TRBJ2-3; D remains ambiguous. Germline V gives CDR1 MNHEY, CDR2 SMNVEV (reference sequence). The CDR3 covers 13 residues. V was trimmed by 2 bases and J by 5 bases, leaving 8 bases between them. The CDR3 protein is CASSLIPGDTQYF. CDR3 sequence (DNA): TGTGCCAGCAGTTTAATCCCAGGAGATACGCAGTATTTT.

This clonotype was found many times. This chain links TRBV9 with TRBJ2-2; D is uncertain. The ends were cut back, 2 bases at V and 0 bases at J, with 11 bases in the middle. CDR3 length equals 16 residues. CDR1 SGDLS and CDR2 YYNGEE come from the germline V gene. The CDR3 nucleotides read TGTGCCAGCAGCGTGCGCGCCCGAACGAACACCGGGGAGCTGTTTTTT. As protein: CASSVRARTNTGELFF.

Comment on this clonotype: Sequence at one end of the junction differs from germline and may be a read error. The rearrangement uses TRBV4-3 and TRBJ1-1, with a possible D match to TRBD1 (5 bases). This CDR3 is built from 15 residues. Looked up from germline, CDR1 is LGHNA and CDR2 is YSLEER. CDR3 coding DNA: TGCGCCAGCAGCCAAGTTCGGGGGATGAAGACTGAAGCTTTCTTT. Translated, it gives CASSQVRGMKTEAFF.

The V gene is TRBV7-8, the J gene TRBJ1-4; D possibly corresponds to TRBD1 (5 bases). V gave up 5 bases and J gave up 0 bases, with 19 bases separating them. In germline, CDR1 is SGHVS, CDR2 FQNEAQ. The CDR3 spans 18 residues. The CDR3 sequence: CASSPTIRGEATNEKLFF. The DNA for the CDR3 is TGTGCCAGCAGCCCCACAATACGGGGGGAAGCAACTAATGAAAAACTGTTTTTT.

The chain joins TRBV7-9 to TRBJ1-5, with a weak D call TRBD1 (5 bases). The V gene's germline CDR1 is SEHNR and CDR2 FQNEAQ (reference sequence). The CDR3 extends over 12 amino acids. Deletions cut 5 bases from V and 6 bases from J, with 8 bases between. The CDR3 sequence: CASSPDSQPQHF. In DNA form, the CDR3 reads TGTGCCAGCAGCCCTGACAGTCAGCCCCAGCATTTT.

This clonotype was seen at least ten times. The chain combines TRBV6-5 with TRBJ2-2; the match to TRBD1 covers 7 bases. The germline V gene has CDR1 MNHEY and CDR2 SVGAGI. The CDR3 sequence is 14 residues long. The trim removed 6 bases at V and 6 bases at J, leaving 7 bases unmatched. CDR3 loop: CASRNRGDAGELFF. The DNA for the CDR3 is TGTGCCAGCAGAAACAGGGGAGACGCCGGGGAGCTGTTTTTT.